This T cell receptor (beta chain) stems from a study of blood T cells in healthy people across ages. This CDR3 is built from 18 residues. V dropped 2 bases and J dropped 6 bases, with 20 bases sitting between them. Per germline, CDR1 LGHNA and CDR2 YSLEER. No fewer than 6 million PBMCs went into each sample. Together with a sample-barcoded 5' primer, a J-beta primer mix was included in a second PCR lasting 7 to 11 cycles. TCRdb itself ran the 5' RACE reads through MiXCR, one entry per CDR3 protein. The repertoire holds about 900,000 distinct CDR3 sequences, with about 59% as singletons. Sample: blood. The J gene is TRBJ1-6, the V gene TRBV4-3; D unresolved. This TCR was recovered from a man aged 30 to 45 in good health. The CDR3 spells CASSQFPLTDRPNSPLHF. The CDR3 nucleotides read TGCGCCAGCAGCCAATTCCCTTTGACCGATCGGCCTAATTCACCCCTCCACTTT.